The 19 T cell receptor beta chains presented below share a single source sample, sequenced in a study of T cells in Graves' hyperthyroidism and ophthalmopathy. The TCR beta CDR3 regions underwent amplification using RNA transcripts as the source. HTBI primers drove first-round RT-PCR of the TCR CDR3. Each CDR3 protein is one row after TCRdb ran MiXCR on the multiplex PCR reads. In the table there are under 700,000 distinct CDR3 sequences, around 42% of which are singletons. Specimen: peripheral blood or thyroid tissue (not recorded which). Receptor source: a young woman with Graves' hyperthyroidism.

The chain couples TRBV11-2 to TRBJ2-3; 11 bases map to TRBD2. The CDR3 has 15 amino acids. V was clipped by 8 bases and J by 7 bases; unmatched bases: 11. CDR1 is SGHAT and CDR2 is FQNNGV in the germline V gene. CDR3 DNA: TGTGCCAGCCGGGGGGTAGCGGGAGGGCCGAATACGCAGTATTTT. It translates to CASRGVAGGPNTQYF.

The chain uses TRBV2 and TRBJ1-1, with TRBD1 as a possible D gene (6 bases). Trimming removed 0 bases from V and 6 bases from J, with 17 bases in between. This CDR3 contains 16 residues. Germline V gene data show CDR1 as SNHLY and CDR2 as FYNNEI. This chain's CDR3 is CASSEALGPRGAEAFF. The CDR3 nucleotides read TGTGCCAGCAGTGAAGCGCTTGGGCCCAGGGGCGCTGAAGCTTTCTTT.

This clonotype was recorded at least ten times. The chain recombines TRBV10-3 with TRBJ2-6; the D gene is possibly TRBD1 (5 bases). Looked up from germline, CDR1 is ENHRY and CDR2 is SYGVKD. Trimming pared 10 bases from V and 0 bases from J, leaving 19 bases between. This CDR3 comprises 17 residues. The CDR3 nucleotides read TGTGCCACCGCAGGGTTAGTCCCCCCCTCTGGGGCCAACGTCCTGACTTTC. It specifies CATAGLVPPSGANVLTF.

This sequence joins TRBV2 and TRBJ1-1; D is unresolved. V dropped 5 bases and J dropped 4 bases, with 8 bases sitting between them. Germline CDR1 is SNHLY and CDR2 is FYNNEI. This CDR3 has 12 residues. The CDR3 DNA sequence: TGTGCCAGCAGTTCTTTCGGCACTGAAGCTTTCTTT. Protein sequence: CASSSFGTEAFF.

A few counts support this clonotype. The V and J genes are TRBV7-9 and TRBJ1-3; 7 bases agree with TRBD1. V was pared by 5 bases and J by 0 bases, with 1 base of the junction left unmatched. Germline V CDR1 and CDR2: SEHNR, FQNEAQ (reference sequence). The CDR3 totals 14 residues. The CDR3 spells CASSGQVSGNTIYF. The CDR3, as DNA: TGTGCCAGCAGCGGACAGGTCTCTGGAAACACCATATATTTT.

V gene TRBV7-9 combines with J gene TRBJ1-2, with 9 bases matching TRBD1. V gave up 5 bases and J gave up 11 bases; unmatched junction bases: 6. CDR1 SEHNR and CDR2 FQNEAQ come from the germline V gene (reference sequence). CDR3 length: 12 residues. The CDR3 region has the DNA TGTGCCAGCAGCGCCGGGACAGGGCGGTACACCTTC. Translating it yields CASSAGTGRYTF. Supplemented by reference TRBV7-9 and TRBJ1-2, the full variable domain reads DTGVSQNPRHKITKRGQNVTFRCDPISEHNRLYWYRQTLGQGPEFLTYFQNEAQLEKSRLLSDRFSAERPKGSFSTLEIQRTEQGDSAMYLCASSAGTGRYTFGSGTRLTVV.

This clonotype was counted only a few times. The junction departs from the called germline gene at one end, perhaps through a read error. V and J are TRBV10-3 and TRBJ2-2; D may be TRBD1 (5 bases). The CDR3 has 16 amino acids. Germline CDR1 reads ENHRY; CDR2 reads SYGVKD. CDR3: CASSTTLAGHSGELFF. The CDR3 DNA sequence: TGTGCCAGCAGTACAACGCTTGCAGGGCATAGCGGGGAGCTGTTTTTT.

The chain joins TRBV9 to TRBJ1-6, with D possibly matching TRBD1 (6 bases). V lost 4 bases to trimming and J lost 8 bases, with 16 bases between them. The CDR3 spans 15 residues. The germline V gene encodes CDR1 SGDLS and CDR2 YYNGEE. CDR3 region: CASSQGSQGDSPLHF. CDR3 bases: TGTGCCAGCAGCCAAGGATCACAGGGTGATTCACCCCTCCACTTT.

The count of this clonotype is one. V is TRBV25-1 and J is TRBJ1-5, with 8 bases that match TRBD1. The CDR3 sequence is 16 residues long. Losses at the gene ends were 6 bases for V and 0 bases for J; bases not matched to a gene: 7. Germline loops: CDR1 MGHDK, CDR2 SYGVNS. The CDR3 protein is CASSPTGGHSNQPQHF. The DNA for the CDR3 is TGTGCCAGCAGCCCTACAGGGGGGCATAGCAATCAGCCCCAGCATTTT.

The chain combines TRBV7-6 with TRBJ1-2; the D is unclear. The CDR3 contains 13 residues. CDR1 is SGHVS, CDR2 FNYEAQ, per germline. Trimming stripped 3 bases from V and 13 bases from J, with 18 bases between. Written as DNA, the CDR3 is TGTGCCAGCAGCTTGTTAACCAGCACGGAACGCACCTTC. As protein: CASSLLTSTERTF.

This clonotype has a handful of counts. The CDR3 DNA is TGTGCCTGGAGCACAGGGGGCGGAGGAGCTTTCTTT. Translated, it gives CAWSTGGGGAFF. The gene calls are TRBV30 and TRBJ1-1, with 9 bases identical to TRBD1. Germline CDR1 reads GTSNPN; CDR2 reads SVGIG (reference sequence). The CDR3 is 12 amino acids. V was pared by 3 bases and J by 10 bases, with 6 bases of the junction left unmatched.

The table lists this clonotype with a few counts. The chain uses TRBV29-1 and TRBJ2-7; possible D gene TRBD2, 6 bases. Germline V gene data show CDR1 as SQVTM and CDR2 as ANQGSEA. The CDR3 runs 11 residues. The V end lost 2 bases, the J end lost 5 bases, and 7 bases lay between the germline ends. CDR3 amino acids: CSVETSHEQYF. The CDR3 bases are TGCAGCGTTGAAACTAGCCACGAGCAGTACTTC.

This clonotype was seen at least ten times. The chain has TRBV5-1 and TRBJ2-7; maybe TRBD1 (5 bases). V lost 2 bases and J lost 3, with 9 bases in between. There are 13 residues in the CDR3. The V gene's germline CDR1 is SGHRS and CDR2 YFSETQ. CDR3 region: CASSLQDNYEQYF. The CDR3 DNA follows: TGCGCCAGCAGCTTACAGGATAACTACGAGCAGTACTTC. Together with reference TRBV5-1 and TRBJ2-7, the CDR3 gives the full variable domain: KAGVTQTPRYLIKTRGQQVTLSCSPISGHRSVSWYQQTPGQGLQFLFEYFSETQRNKGNFPGRFSGRQFSNSRSEMNVSTLELGDSALYLCASSLQDNYEQYFGPGTRLTVT.

The chain employs TRBV12-5 and TRBJ2-7, with TRBD1 matching 8 bases. The CDR3 has 14 residues. Germline loops: CDR1 LGHNT, CDR2 FRNRAP. Trimming at V came to 0 bases and at J to 6 bases, leaving 4 bases not matched to a gene. The CDR3 spells CASGLVPDRVEQYF. CDR3 DNA: TGTGCTAGTGGTTTGGTTCCGGACAGGGTCGAGCAGTACTTC.

The chain carries TRBV9 and TRBJ2-6; perhaps D is TRBD1 or TRBD2 (6 bases each). The germline V and J ends were trimmed by 0 bases and 0 bases, with 19 bases remaining between them. Germline-derived CDR1 and CDR2 are SGDLS and YYNGEE. The CDR3 loop spans 20 amino acids. This CDR3 reads CASSVGGADTFSSGANVLTF. The CDR3 DNA reads TGTGCCAGCAGCGTAGGGGGGGCGGACACCTTCTCCTCTGGGGCCAACGTCCTGACTTTC.

As concerns this clonotype: Being one base from a much bigger clone, this may be a read error. The CDR3 is CASSVAVLSNQPQHF. The CDR3, as DNA: TGTGCCAGTAGTGTAGCAGTCCTTAGCAATCAGCCCCAGCATTTT. The chain links TRBV19 to TRBJ1-5; D is unclear. The germline V gene has CDR1 LNHDA and CDR2 SQIVND (reference sequence). The CDR3 runs to 15 residues. The V and J ends lost 5 bases and 0 bases respectively, with 11 bases between them.

In the case of this clonotype: Likely a read error: the CDR3 ends without its conserved phenylalanine or tryptophan. The rearrangement joins TRBV2 to TRBJ1-1; D remains ambiguous. This CDR3 is 11 amino acids long. Trimming left V 6 bases short and J 7 bases short, with 9 bases between. CDR1 and CDR2 from the germline V gene are SNHLY and FYNNEI. The CDR3 DNA reads as TGTGCCAGCAGGCCGGGCATTGAAGCTTTCTAT. This sequence encodes CASRPGIEAFY.

The genes are TRBV7-3 and TRBJ1-5; 7 positions match TRBD1. The trim removed 5 bases at V and 2 bases at J, leaving 9 bases unmatched. Per germline, CDR1 SGHTA and CDR2 FQGTGA. The CDR3 has 16 amino acids. In DNA, the CDR3 is TGTGCCAGCAGCCGACACAGGGGTAGGGGCAATCAGCCCCAGCATTTT. Encoded protein: CASSRHRGRGNQPQHF.

With respect to this clonotype: Being one base from a much bigger clone, this may be a read error. The rearrangement links TRBV7-2 to TRBJ1-1, with D uncertain. CDR1 SGHTA and CDR2 FQGNSA come from the germline V gene. This CDR3 spans 12 amino acids. Trimming shortened V by 1 base and J by 8 bases, and 8 bases separated the two germline ends. As DNA, the CDR3 is TGTACCAGCAGCTTAGACCCCGACGAAGCTTTCTTT. Amino acid sequence: CTSSLDPDEAFF.